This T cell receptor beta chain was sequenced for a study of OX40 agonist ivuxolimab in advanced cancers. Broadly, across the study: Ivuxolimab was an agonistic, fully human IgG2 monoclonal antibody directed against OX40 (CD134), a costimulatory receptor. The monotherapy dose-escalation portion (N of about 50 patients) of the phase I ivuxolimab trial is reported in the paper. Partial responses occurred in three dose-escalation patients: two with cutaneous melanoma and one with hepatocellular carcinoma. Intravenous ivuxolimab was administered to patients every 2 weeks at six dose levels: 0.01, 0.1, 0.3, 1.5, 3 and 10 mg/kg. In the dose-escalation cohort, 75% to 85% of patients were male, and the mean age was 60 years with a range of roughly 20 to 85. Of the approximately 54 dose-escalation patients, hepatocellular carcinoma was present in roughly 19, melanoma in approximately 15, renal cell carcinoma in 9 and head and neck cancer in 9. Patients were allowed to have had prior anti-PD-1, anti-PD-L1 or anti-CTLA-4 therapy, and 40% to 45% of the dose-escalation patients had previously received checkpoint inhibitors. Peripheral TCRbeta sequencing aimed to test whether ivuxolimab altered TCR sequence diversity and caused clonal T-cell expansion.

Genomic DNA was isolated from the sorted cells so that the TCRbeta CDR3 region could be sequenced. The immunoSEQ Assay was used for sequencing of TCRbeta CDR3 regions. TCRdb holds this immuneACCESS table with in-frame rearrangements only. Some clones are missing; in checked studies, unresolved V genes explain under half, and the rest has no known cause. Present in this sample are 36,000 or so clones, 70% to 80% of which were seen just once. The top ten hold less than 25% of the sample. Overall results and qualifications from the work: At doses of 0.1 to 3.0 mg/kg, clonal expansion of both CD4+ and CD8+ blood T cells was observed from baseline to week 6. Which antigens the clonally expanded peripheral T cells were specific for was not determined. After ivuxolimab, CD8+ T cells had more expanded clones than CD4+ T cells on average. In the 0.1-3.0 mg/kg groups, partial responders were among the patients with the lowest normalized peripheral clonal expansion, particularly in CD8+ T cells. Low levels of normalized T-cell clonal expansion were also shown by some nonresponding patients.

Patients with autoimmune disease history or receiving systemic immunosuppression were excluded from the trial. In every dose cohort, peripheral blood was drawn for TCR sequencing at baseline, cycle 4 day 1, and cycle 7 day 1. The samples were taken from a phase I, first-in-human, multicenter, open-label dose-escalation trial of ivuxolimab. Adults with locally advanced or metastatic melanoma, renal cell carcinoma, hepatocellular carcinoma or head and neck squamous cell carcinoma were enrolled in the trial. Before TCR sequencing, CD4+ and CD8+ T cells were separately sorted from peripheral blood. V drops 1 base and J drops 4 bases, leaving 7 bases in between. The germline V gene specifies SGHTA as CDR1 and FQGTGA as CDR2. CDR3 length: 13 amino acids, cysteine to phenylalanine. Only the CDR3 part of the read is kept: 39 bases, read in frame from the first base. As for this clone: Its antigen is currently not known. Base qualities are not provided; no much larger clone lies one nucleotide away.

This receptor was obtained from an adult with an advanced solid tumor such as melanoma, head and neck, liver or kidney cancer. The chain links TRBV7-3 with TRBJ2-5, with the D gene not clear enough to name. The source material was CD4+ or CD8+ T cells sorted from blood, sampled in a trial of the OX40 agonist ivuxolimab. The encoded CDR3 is CASSLNHLETQYF. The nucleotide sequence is TGTGCCAGCAGCTTAAACCACTTAGAGACCCAGTACTTC.